The sequence of this TCR beta chain was determined in a study of tumor-infiltrating lymphocytes in primary liver carcinoma. The CDR3 loop spans 17 amino acids. Per the germline V gene, CDR1 is MNHEY and CDR2 is SVGEGT. With regard to this clonotype: The CDR3 carries no conserved terminal phenylalanine or tryptophan, so it likely arises from a read error.

Germline DNA was also extracted, and blood RNA was taken from unsorted whole blood. The investigators made TCR beta cDNA from approximately 0.5 ug total RNA, using a constant-region primer. Sequencing libraries for TCR beta derived from three nested multiplex PCR rounds that used slightly modified ARM-PCR. It was with TRBV1-TRBV30 forward primers and a C-beta reverse primer that the first two PCR rounds were run, at around 11 cycles each. MiXCR, applied by TCRdb to the multiplex PCR reads, yields one record per CDR3 protein. The sample lists about 320,000 distinct CDR3 sequences, about 60% occurring once.

Sequencing was performed on peripheral blood. The chain employs TRBV6-2 or TRBV6-3 and TRBJ1-5; D gene ambiguous. This receptor was identified in a man aged 35 to 55 with primary liver carcinoma and hepatitis B virus infection. For the CDR3, the DNA is TGTGCCAGCAGACCTAGCTTTTTCCGAGGCCTACATCATCCCCAGCATCTT. Amino acid sequence: CASRPSFFRGLHHPQHL.